This T cell receptor beta chain was sequenced during a study of CD4 T cells in relation to SARS-CoV-2 and coronaviruses. Concerning this clone itself: Its antigen is still unknown.

The unexposed donors gave CD4+ T cells in about 2011-2018, prior to COVID-19. The ends lost 4 bases at V and 7 bases at J; junction bases unmatched: 13. The germline V gene encodes CDR1 SGDLS and CDR2 YYNGEE. The CDR3 is 16 amino acids. Findings of the study overall: Compared with monoreactive clones, crossreactive clones showed significantly weaker SARS-CoV-2 expansion. No crossreactivity against non-spike viral proteins was tested here.

Sequencing used immunoSEQ multiplex PCR; TCRdb keeps in-frame clones, though not all of them. The repertoire holds approximately 64,000 clones, 94% seen once, with 0.12% to 0.15% in the top ten. The receptor was isolated from a human donor in good health. Sequenced input: naive CD4+ T cells from PBMCs. The subset: naive CD4+ T cells isolated by negative enrichment. The chain recombines TRBV9 with TRBJ1-5; 8 bases are a match to TRBD1. The CDR3 protein is CASSPGQGATGQPQHF. Written as DNA, the CDR3 is TGTGCCAGCAGCCCAGGGCAGGGGGCGACGGGGCAGCCCCAGCATTTT.